These 14 T cell receptor beta chains were sequenced from one sample in a study of blood T cells in healthy people across ages. A second PCR, run for roughly 7 to 11 cycles, used a sample-barcoded 5' primer plus a J-beta primer mix. TCRdb re-called the 5' RACE reads through MiXCR, storing one row per CDR3 protein. The sample consists of under 1,000,000 distinct CDR3 sequences, about 46% of them appearing once. Specimen: blood. The receptor set was obtained from a man older than 75 in good health.

The chain uses TRBV6-2 or TRBV6-3 and TRBJ2-4, with D perhaps being TRBD1 or TRBD2 (5 bases each). Near its end, the DNA agrees better with TRBJ2-7, so the J call may be wrong. CDR1 is MNHEY, CDR2 SVGEGT, per germline. This CDR3 has 15 residues. This CDR3 is CASNSRRGFSYEQYF. CDR3 coding DNA: TGTGCCAGCAACAGTAGACGGGGCTTCTCCTACGAGCAGTACTTC.

V is TRBV20-1 and J is TRBJ1-1; weak D call: TRBD1 (6 bases). Germline V gives CDR1 DFQATT, CDR2 SNEGSKA (reference sequence). The CDR3 is made up of 15 amino acids. The germline V and J ends were trimmed by 6 bases and 1 base, with 18 bases remaining between them. The CDR3 here is CSAPRGHGGNTEAFF. DNA for the CDR3: TGCAGTGCGCCACGGGGGCATGGCGGGAACACTGAAGCTTTCTTT.

This chain joins TRBV12-3 or TRBV12-4 and TRBJ2-3; TRBD1 aligns across 8 bases. After removal of 5 bases from V and 5 bases from J, the junction contained 9 bases not matched to a gene. The CDR3 has 15 residues. The CDR3 sequence: CASSPVRGPGDTQYF. CDR3 nucleotide sequence: TGTGCCAGCAGTCCCGTCAGGGGGCCGGGAGATACGCAGTATTTT.

This clonotype was found many times. The gene calls are TRBV20-1 and TRBJ2-1; 12 bases line up with TRBD2. Germline values: CDR1 DFQATT, CDR2 SNEGSKA (reference sequence). V was clipped by 0 bases and J by 5 bases; unmatched bases: 17. The CDR3 contains 20 residues. This CDR3 is CSAREYSGWLAGGPNNEQFF. In DNA form, the CDR3 reads TGCAGTGCTAGAGAGTATTCCGGGTGGCTAGCGGGAGGGCCAAACAATGAGCAGTTCTTC.

This clonotype was observed a few times. The chain is built from TRBV4-2 and TRBJ2-1; the D gene is possibly TRBD2 (6 bases). Germline lookup yields CDR1 LGHNA and CDR2 YNFKEQ. This CDR3 spans 14 amino acids. With 4 bases removed from V and 5 bases from J, the gap between germline ends came to 12 bases. CDR3 sequence (DNA): TGTGCCAGCAGCCTGTTCGGGAGCGACAATGAGCAGTTCTTC. Protein sequence: CASSLFGSDNEQFF.

The chain recombines TRBV20-1 with TRBJ2-1, with TRBD2 matching over 13 bases. Germline lookup yields CDR1 DFQATT and CDR2 SNEGSKA (reference sequence). The J segment lost 0 bases and the V segment lost 0 bases, leaving 5 bases of the junction unmatched. This CDR3 comprises 18 residues. The CDR3 region is CSARDPTSGGNSYNEQFF. CDR3 nucleotide sequence: TGCAGTGCTAGAGATCCGACTAGCGGGGGGAACTCCTACAATGAGCAGTTCTTC.

The J gene is TRBJ2-1, the V gene TRBV28; 14 positions agree with TRBD2. The CDR3 runs 15 residues. Germline V gene lookup returns CDR1 MDHEN and CDR2 SYDVKM. Germline trimming cut 0 bases from V and 10 bases from J; bases unmatched to any gene: 2. The CDR3 loop reads CASSLWGLAGDEQFF. The CDR3 DNA reads as TGTGCCAGCAGTTTATGGGGACTAGCGGGAGACGAGCAGTTCTTC.

The chain joins TRBV7-2 to TRBJ2-1, with TRBD1 matching over 7 bases. The CDR3 is made up of 13 amino acids. Germline V gene sequence: CDR1 SGHTA, CDR2 FQGNSA. V gave up 4 bases and J gave up 9 bases; unmatched junction bases: 6. DNA of the CDR3: TGTGCCAGCAGCTGGACAGGTTCTACTGAGCAGTTCTTC. Its translation: CASSWTGSTEQFF.

As concerns this clonotype: One end of the junction fails to match germline, which may point to a read error. V and J are TRBV10-3 and TRBJ2-3; 9 bases agree with TRBD1. Looked up from germline, CDR1 is ENHRY and CDR2 is SYGVKD. The CDR3 has 16 residues. The CDR3 protein is CTISPKGDRDTDTQYF. CDR3 bases: TGTACCATCAGTCCCAAGGGGGACAGGGATACAGATACGCAGTATTTT.

V gene TRBV10-3 combines with J gene TRBJ1-6; 10 nucleotides match TRBD1. The CDR3 extends over 16 amino acids. Germline values: CDR1 ENHRY, CDR2 SYGVKD. Unmatched junction bases numbered 2, after V lost 0 bases and J lost 6 bases. The CDR3 coding sequence is TGTGCCATCAGTGAGTCGGGACAGGGGTTTAATTCACCCCTCCACTTT. It translates to CAISESGQGFNSPLHF.

The chain combines TRBV5-1 with TRBJ2-4; 8 bases line up with TRBD1. The DNA end lines up better with TRBJ2-1; the J call may be wrong. CDR1 SGHRS and CDR2 YFSETQ come from the germline V gene. CDR3 length equals 15 residues. This chain's CDR3 is CASSLTTGATYEQFF. The DNA for the CDR3 is TGCGCCAGCAGCCTAACGACAGGGGCCACCTACGAGCAGTTCTTC.

This clonotype was recorded only once. The gene calls are TRBV29-1 and TRBJ2-1; TRBD2 matches 10 bases. The germline gives CDR1 SQVTM, CDR2 ANQGSEA. This CDR3 has 15 amino acids. J lost 4 bases, V lost 7 bases, and 10 bases had no gene match. CDR3 in DNA: TGCAGCGCCTACCTTAGCGGGAGGCTTTACAATGAGCAGTTCTTC. Translation gives CSAYLSGRLYNEQFF.

The J gene is TRBJ2-5, the V gene TRBV20-1; D gene unclear. Per the germline V gene, CDR1 is DFQATT and CDR2 is SNEGSKA (reference sequence). The CDR3 is 15 amino acids. V was clipped by 6 bases and J by 11 bases, with 28 bases between them. CDR3 in DNA: TGCAGTGCAGAAATAGCCCGGCCCACGCACAATGAGCAGTACTTC. Translation: CSAEIARPTHNEQYF.

The chain combines TRBV18 with TRBJ1-1; the D gene is possibly TRBD1 (5 bases). The CDR3 length is 14 residues. V lost 3 bases to trimming and J lost 6 bases, with 14 bases between them. Germline V lookup: CDR1 KGHSH, CDR2 LQKENI. CDR3 sequence (DNA): TGTGCCAGCTCACCGGCCCAGGGCCCCGCTGAAGCTTTCTTT. It yields the protein CASSPAQGPAEAFF.